The source of this TCR beta chain is a study of control samples from healthy donors and cancer patients. The sample holds one count of this clone. Sequenced by immunoSEQ multiplex PCR; TCRdb stores in-frame clones only, minus some. Of just over 150,000 clones in the sample, roughly 94% were seen once. Per the germline V gene, CDR1 is SGHDN and CDR2 is FVKESK. The V end lost 4 bases, the J end lost 0 bases, and 6 bases lay between the germline ends. The CDR3 extends over 13 amino acids. The sequenced sample was blood. This sequence was found in a woman aged 40 to 50 in good health. The chain uses TRBV14 and TRBJ1-2; D is ambiguous. The DNA of the CDR3 is TGTGCCAGCAGCCGGGCAGCTAACTATGGCTACACCTTC. Its protein is CASSRAANYGYTF.